These 20 T cell receptor beta chains came from one sample sequenced in a study of shared clonotypes between healthy human individuals. Assay used: immunoSEQ multiplex PCR; TCRdb lists only in-frame clones, some missing. The sample holds some 2,500,000 clones, approximately 94% seen once. The source material was naive CD4+ T cells from PBMCs. Regarding subset: CD45RA+ positively selected. These receptors were obtained from a young man in good health. Some clones in this sample may be carry-over from other donors' samples.

The V gene is TRBV10-1, the J gene TRBJ2-3, with D possibly being TRBD1 or TRBD2 (5 bases each). CDR1 and CDR2 from the germline V gene are WNHNN and SYGVQD (reference sequence). The CDR3 extends over 14 amino acids. The germline V and J ends were trimmed by 6 bases and 6 bases, with 16 bases remaining between them. As DNA, the CDR3 is TGCGCCAGCAGACCGGGGACGTCAAGGGATACGCAGTATTTT. Its translation is CASRPGTSRDTQYF.

V gene TRBV7-8 combines with J gene TRBJ2-3; 10 bases match TRBD2. Germline trimming cut 2 bases from V and 5 bases from J; bases unmatched to any gene: 7. CDR3 length equals 16 residues. Germline V gene sequence: CDR1 SGHVS, CDR2 FQNEAQ. The CDR3 protein is CASSLSGRAGKDTQYF. CDR3 DNA sequence: TGTGCCAGCAGCTTAAGCGGGAGGGCGGGGAAAGATACGCAGTATTTT.

This chain joins TRBV12-5 and TRBJ2-7; 9 nucleotides match TRBD2. The trim removed 7 bases at V and 6 bases at J, leaving 16 bases unmatched. Germline CDR1 reads LGHNT; CDR2 reads FRNRAP. The CDR3 runs 16 residues. CDR3 residues: CASAFEAPGGRGEQYF. The CDR3 bases are TGTGCTAGTGCCTTTGAGGCCCCCGGCGGGAGGGGCGAGCAGTACTTC.

This clone turned up a few times. One junction end disagrees with the germline gene, perhaps due to a read error. The chain links TRBV28 to TRBJ1-3, with D unresolved. The germline CDR1 and CDR2 sequences are MDHEN and SYDVKM. The length of the CDR3 is 17 residues. Here the CDR3 reads CASSLYGGELVGDTIYF. CDR3 DNA: TGTGCCAGCAGTTTATACGGTGGGGAATTAGTTGGAGACACCATATATTTT.

The rearrangement uses TRBV7-3 and TRBJ1-1; D unresolved. The CDR3 covers 13 residues. Germline assignment: CDR1 SGHTA and CDR2 FQGTGA. Trimming removed 4 bases from V and 3 bases from J, with 9 bases in between. The CDR3 DNA reads TGTGCCAGCAGCTCCGGCAAAGACACTGAAGCTTTCTTT. The encoded protein is CASSSGKDTEAFF.

For this clone: The same CDR3 can be traced to other DNA sequences in this sample. This rearrangement joins TRBV18 to TRBJ2-1; D might be TRBD1 (5 bases). This CDR3 comprises 15 residues. Germline CDR1 and CDR2: KGHSH and LQKENI. Trimming removed 3 bases at V and 0 bases at J, with 9 bases between. DNA for the CDR3: TGTGCCAGCTCACCGGGGCCAAGCTCCTACAATGAGCAGTTCTTC. Translating it yields CASSPGPSSYNEQFF.

The V call is TRBV7-3, the J call TRBJ2-3; maybe TRBD2 (5 bases). The CDR3 has 17 amino acids. Trimming pared 4 bases from V and 4 bases from J, leaving 21 bases between. CDR1 and CDR2 (germline): SGHTA, FQGTGA. CDR3: CASSSRRRPTGPDTQYF. For the CDR3, the DNA is TGTGCCAGCAGCTCCCGGAGGAGACCCACGGGTCCAGATACGCAGTATTTT.

The rearrangement links TRBV7-9 to TRBJ2-7, with 10 bases aligning to TRBD1. V dropped 4 bases and J dropped 2; count of bases not matched to a gene: 8. This CDR3 spans 16 amino acids. The germline V gene encodes CDR1 SEHNR and CDR2 FQNEAQ (reference sequence). This CDR3 reads CASSSDSGTGAYEQYF. The CDR3 nucleotides are TGTGCCAGCAGCTCAGATTCGGGGACAGGGGCCTACGAGCAGTACTTC. The full variable domain, its missing parts supplied by reference TRBV7-9 and TRBJ2-7, is DTGVSQNPRHKITKRGQNVTFRCDPISEHNRLYWYRQTLGQGPEFLTYFQNEAQLEKSRLLSDRFSAERPKGSFSTLEIQRTEQGDSAMYLCASSSDSGTGAYEQYFGPGTRLTVT.

The chain joins TRBV5-6 to TRBJ1-1, with D unresolved. V shed 3 bases and J shed 1 base, with 7 bases lying between them. The V gene's germline CDR1 is SGHDT and CDR2 YYEEEE. The CDR3 totals 13 residues. The CDR3 region is CASSWWGNTEAFF. For the CDR3, the DNA is TGTGCCAGCAGCTGGTGGGGGAACACTGAAGCTTTCTTT.

V and J are TRBV4-3 and TRBJ2-1; D perhaps matches TRBD1 (7 bases). Trimming took 4 bases from V and 4 from J, leaving 20 bases between them. This CDR3 is built from 17 residues. CDR1 is LGHNA and CDR2 is YSLEER in the germline V gene. The chain's CDR3 is CASSPIRGAVWYNEQFF. The CDR3 coding sequence is TGCGCCAGCAGCCCCATCAGGGGGGCGGTGTGGTACAATGAGCAGTTCTTC.

This rearrangement joins TRBV5-1 to TRBJ1-2; D is possibly TRBD1 (5 bases). The V end was cut by 0 bases, the J end by 4 bases, with 7 bases between. There are 13 residues in the CDR3. The germline gives CDR1 SGHRS, CDR2 YFSETQ. CDR3 nucleotide sequence: TGCGCCAGCAGCTTGGATGACAGCTATGGCTACACCTTC. Its translation is CASSLDDSYGYTF.

The V gene is TRBV9, the J gene TRBJ1-1, with D perhaps matching TRBD1 (6 bases). The CDR3 sequence is 14 residues long. CDR1 is SGDLS and CDR2 is YYNGEE in the germline V gene. Trimming pared 0 bases from V and 3 bases from J, leaving 9 bases between. The DNA for the CDR3 is TGTGCCAGCAGCGTAGTTGACAGGTACACTGAAGCTTTCTTT. Its protein is CASSVVDRYTEAFF. The full variable domain, completed using reference TRBV9 and TRBJ1-1, is DSGVTQTPKHLITATGQRVTLRCSPRSGDLSVYWYQQSLDQGLQFLIQYYNGEERAKGNILERFSAQQFPDLHSELNLSSLELGDSALYFCASSVVDRYTEAFFGQGTRLTVV.

The rearrangement joins TRBV5-4 to TRBJ2-2; possible D gene TRBD2, 5 bases. The CDR3 is made up of 15 amino acids. V was cut by 4 bases and J by 0 bases, with 10 bases left in between. The V gene's germline CDR1 is SGHNT and CDR2 YYREEE (reference sequence). CDR3 loop: CASSQPGTNTGELFF. DNA for the CDR3: TGTGCCAGCAGCCAGCCGGGAACGAACACCGGGGAGCTGTTTTTT.

About this clone: The sample holds other DNA sequences that translate to the same CDR3. The V call is TRBV28, the J call TRBJ2-7, with 11 nucleotides matching TRBD2. This CDR3 region has 15 residues. CDR1 and CDR2 (germline): MDHEN, SYDVKM. V trimming: 6 bases; J trimming: 1 base; junction bases outside the gene matches: 5. The CDR3 region is CASSSLAGGSYEQYF. CDR3 bases: TGTGCCAGCAGCTCCCTAGCGGGAGGTTCCTACGAGCAGTACTTC.

The chain carries TRBV9 and TRBJ2-1; 8 nucleotides agree with TRBD1. J lost 7 bases, V lost 2 bases, and 17 bases had no gene match. The germline V gene has CDR1 SGDLS and CDR2 YYNGEE. There are 18 residues in the CDR3. The CDR3 sequence: CASSVTDRGMYEGNEQFF. The CDR3 DNA reads TGTGCCAGCAGCGTGACTGACAGGGGCATGTATGAGGGAAATGAGCAGTTCTTC. Full variable domain (missing parts from reference TRBV9 and TRBJ2-1): DSGVTQTPKHLITATGQRVTLRCSPRSGDLSVYWYQQSLDQGLQFLIQYYNGEERAKGNILERFSAQQFPDLHSELNLSSLELGDSALYFCASSVTDRGMYEGNEQFFGPGTRLTVL.

On this clone: Other nucleotide sequences in the sample specify the same CDR3. The rearrangement joins TRBV18 to TRBJ2-5; possibly TRBD2 for D (6 bases). V was clipped by 3 bases and J by 2 bases, with 10 bases between them. Germline V gene sequence: CDR1 KGHSH, CDR2 LQKENI. The CDR3 consists of 14 residues. The CDR3 reads CASSPSGVQETQYF. Written as DNA, the CDR3 is TGTGCCAGCTCACCGTCGGGGGTACAAGAGACCCAGTACTTC.

About this clone: The same CDR3 can be traced to other DNA sequences in this sample. V usage is TRBV20-1 and J usage is TRBJ2-7; the D is unclear. CDR1 and CDR2 from the germline V gene are DFQATT and SNEGSKA (reference sequence). V dropped 0 bases and J dropped 3 bases, with 3 bases sitting between them. This CDR3 region has 11 residues. The CDR3 loop reads CSARENYEQYF. CDR3 bases: TGCAGTGCTAGAGAGAACTACGAGCAGTACTTC.

The genes are TRBV28 and TRBJ1-1; TRBD1 aligns across 7 bases. J gave up 8 bases and V 8 bases, and 8 bases lay outside the gene matches. Germline V gene data show CDR1 as MDHEN and CDR2 as SYDVKM. The CDR3 length is 12 residues. The CDR3 region has the DNA TGTGCCAGCTTACAGGGGCTTTCCGAAGCTTTCTTT. Its protein is CASLQGLSEAFF.

J is TRBJ2-2 and V is TRBV5-1, with D perhaps matching TRBD2 (6 bases). Germline lookup yields CDR1 SGHRS and CDR2 YFSETQ. There are 14 residues in the CDR3. Trimming removed 0 bases at V and 9 bases at J, with 12 bases between. The chain's CDR3 is CASSLEGGDRELFF. Written as DNA, the CDR3 is TGCGCCAGCAGCTTGGAGGGAGGAGACCGGGAGCTGTTTTTT.

V usage is TRBV6-5 and J usage is TRBJ2-3, with D unclear. Trimming pared 2 bases from V and 4 bases from J, leaving 16 bases between. Germline V lookup: CDR1 MNHEY, CDR2 SVGAGI. There are 16 residues in the CDR3. The CDR3 region has the DNA TGTGCCAGCAGTTACCGTACGTGGACGGTCGCAGATACGCAGTATTTT. It specifies CASSYRTWTVADTQYF.